The 16 T cell receptor beta chains below all came from one sample that was sequenced in a study of shared clonotypes between healthy human individuals. Some clones are missing from TCRdb's copy, which holds only in-frame ones; the method was immunoSEQ multiplex PCR. The sample lists 2,500,000 or so clones, 93% occurring once. The material sequenced was naive CD4+ T cells from PBMCs. Sample subset: CD45RA+ positively selected. Every receptor here comes from a man aged 18 to 30 in good health. Some clones in this sample may be carry-over from other donors' samples.

The chain carries TRBV7-3 and TRBJ2-1; D might be TRBD2 (6 bases). The germline V gene encodes CDR1 SGHTA and CDR2 FQGTGA. Trimming took 5 bases from V and 0 from J, leaving 17 bases between them. The CDR3 is made up of 17 amino acids. CDR3 bases: TGTGCCAGCAGCCCCAGGACTACCTCCGGCTCCTACAATGAGCAGTTCTTC. This codes for CASSPRTTSGSYNEQFF.

V usage is TRBV7-2 and J usage is TRBJ2-5, with D possibly being TRBD2 (6 bases). The germline CDR1 and CDR2 sequences are SGHTA and FQGNSA. V lost 6 bases and J lost 2, with 10 bases in between. The CDR3 loop spans 13 amino acids. CDR3 in amino acids: CASRRGGQETQYF. In nucleotides, the CDR3 is TGTGCCAGCAGGCGTGGGGGGCAAGAGACCCAGTACTTC. Full variable domain (missing parts from reference TRBV7-2 and TRBJ2-5): GAGVSQSPSNKVTEKGKDVELRCDPISGHTALYWYRQSLGQGLEFLIYFQGNSAPDKSGLPSDRFSAERTGGSVSTLTIQRTQQEDSAVYLCASRRGGQETQYFGPGTRLLVL.

This clone was found once. This chain links TRBV18 with TRBJ1-4; TRBD1 might be the D (5 bases). The CDR3 loop spans 15 amino acids. Germline V CDR1 and CDR2: KGHSH, LQKENI. Deletions cut 1 base from V and 4 bases from J, with 10 bases between. CDR3 residues: CASSPQGSNNEKLFF. The CDR3 bases are TGTGCCAGCTCACCACAGGGGTCAAATAATGAAAAACTGTTTTTT.

CDR3 region: CASSGTDYNEQFF. CDR3 coding DNA: TGTGCCAGCAGTGGGACGGATTACAATGAGCAGTTCTTC. The genes are TRBV6-1 and TRBJ2-1; D is uncertain. Germline loops: CDR1 MNHNS, CDR2 SASEGT. V was cut by 4 bases and J by 4 bases, with 8 bases left in between. The CDR3 is 13 amino acids.

The chain employs TRBV6-5 and TRBJ2-1; 9 nucleotides line up with TRBD1. In germline, CDR1 is MNHEY, CDR2 SVGAGI. There are 15 residues in the CDR3. J lost 8 bases, V lost 6 bases, and 11 bases had no gene match. CDR3 sequence: CASRGTRDRVYEQFF. DNA for the CDR3: TGTGCCAGCAGGGGTACCCGGGACAGGGTTTATGAGCAGTTCTTC.

The chain links TRBV11-2 to TRBJ2-7; 8 positions agree with TRBD2. CDR3 length: 14 amino acids. The junction had 6 bases not matched to a gene; V was cut back by 4 bases and J by 4 bases. Germline loops: CDR1 SGHAT, CDR2 FQNNGV. The CDR3: CASSSAREGYEQYF. The DNA of the CDR3 is TGTGCCAGCAGCTCAGCCCGGGAGGGGTACGAGCAGTACTTC.

CDR3 amino acids: CASSQGGPPRTQYF. DNA for the CDR3: TGTGCCAGCAGTCAAGGGGGACCGCCGAGGACCCAGTACTTC. The chain links TRBV2 to TRBJ2-5; a possible D gene is TRBD1 (6 bases). Trimming left V 5 bases short and J 7 bases short, with 17 bases between. The CDR3 covers 14 residues. The germline gives CDR1 SNHLY, CDR2 FYNNEI.

As regards this clone: Other DNA sequences in the sample encode the same CDR3. This chain uses TRBV28 with TRBJ2-7; tentatively, D is TRBD1 (5 bases). Germline assignment: CDR1 MDHEN and CDR2 SYDVKM. The CDR3 extends over 12 amino acids. V lost 5 bases, J lost 6 bases, and 11 bases lay in between. The CDR3 region is CASSPPTGEQYF. CDR3 nucleotide sequence: TGTGCCAGCAGTCCACCCACAGGCGAGCAGTACTTC.

The chain is built from TRBV19 and TRBJ1-2; no firm D call. Germline CDR1 LNHDA, CDR2 SQIVND (reference sequence). Trimming stripped 6 bases from V and 4 bases from J, with 21 bases between. CDR3 length: 16 residues. The CDR3 DNA sequence: TGTGCCAGTAGCGGACGGCCTTACGTAGCCTCCTATGGCTACACCTTC. It yields the protein CASSGRPYVASYGYTF.

CDR3 sequence reads: CAIMAGTPYNEQFF. The CDR3 coding sequence is TGTGCCATCATGGCCGGGACCCCCTACAATGAGCAGTTCTTC. The chain has TRBV10-3 and TRBJ2-1, with D possibly called TRBD1 or TRBD2 (5 bases each). This CDR3 region has 14 residues. From germline, CDR1 is ENHRY and CDR2 SYGVKD. Trimming removed 7 bases at V and 2 bases at J, with 12 bases between.

V and J are TRBV6-4 and TRBJ2-7; 12 bases match TRBD1. Germline V gene sequence: CDR1 MRHNA, CDR2 SNTAGT. V shed 0 bases, J shed 4 bases, and the junction held 7 bases outside the gene matches. This CDR3 region has 17 residues. CDR3 protein: CASSDSGTGGPWYEQYF. The DNA for the CDR3 is TGTGCCAGCAGTGACTCTGGGACAGGGGGCCCCTGGTACGAGCAGTACTTC.

V is TRBV29-1 and J is TRBJ1-3; D call uncertain. V was trimmed by 6 bases and J by 0 bases, leaving 12 bases between them. The CDR3 spans 14 residues. Germline lookup yields CDR1 SQVTM and CDR2 ANQGSEA. The CDR3 reads CSVTPVDSGNTIYF. CDR3 nucleotides: TGCAGCGTAACCCCGGTTGACTCTGGAAACACCATATATTTT.

The chain uses TRBV20-1 and TRBJ2-7, with D maybe TRBD2 (5 bases). V lost 5 bases to trimming and J lost 6 bases, with 11 bases between them. The germline CDR1 and CDR2 sequences are DFQATT and SNEGSKA (reference sequence). The CDR3 sequence is 11 residues long. CDR3 loop: CSAPRASEQYF. In DNA form, the CDR3 reads TGCAGTGCTCCGAGGGCCTCCGAGCAGTACTTC.

The chain uses TRBV29-1 and TRBJ2-7; D not resolved. The germline V gene has CDR1 SQVTM and CDR2 ANQGSEA. Trimming removed 2 bases at V and 5 bases at J, with 22 bases between. The CDR3 length is 16 residues. CDR3 DNA: TGCAGCGTTGAATCCAGAGGAGAAGGGATAAGCAACGAGCAGTACTTC. Translation: CSVESRGEGISNEQYF.

The chain carries TRBV6-5 and TRBJ1-1; tentatively, D is TRBD1 (6 bases). The CDR3 spans 11 residues. Between the trimmed V and J ends, which lost 5 bases and 11 bases, there was a span of 12 bases. Per the germline V gene, CDR1 is MNHEY and CDR2 is SVGAGI. CDR3 DNA: TGTGCCAGCAGTACACAGGGAGCGGCTTTCTTT. Its protein is CASSTQGAAFF.

The genes are TRBV27 and TRBJ2-1; D ambiguous. In germline, CDR1 is MNHEY, CDR2 SMNVEV (reference sequence). This CDR3 is 15 amino acids long. V was shortened by 3 bases and J by 0 bases, with 9 bases between the two germline ends. The DNA for the CDR3 is TGTGCCAGCAGTTTGTCCCCCAACTCCTACAATGAGCAGTTCTTC. Its protein product is CASSLSPNSYNEQFF.